The rows below give T cell receptor beta chains drawn from one sample of a study of beta chain features in type 1 diabetes. The data were produced by immunoSEQ multiplex PCR, yet TCRdb's version contains in-frame clones alone and is incomplete. The profile shows 810,000 or so clones, 15% to 20% of them singletons. The material sequenced was naive CD4+ T cells from blood. These receptors were taken from a woman younger than 35 in good health. Each CDR3 is given with its conserved first and last residue. Fields, in order: D gene, V gene, CDR3 protein. The D gene is left open where the match is weak.

d_gene: NA; v_gene: TRBV7-3; CDR3aa: CASSFSSSRLINEQFF
d_gene: NA; v_gene: TRBV9; CDR3aa: CASSAGGFSYNEQFF
d_gene: TRBD2; v_gene: TRBV7-3; CDR3aa: CASSLSAGVKTQYF
d_gene: NA; v_gene: TRBV6-1; CDR3aa: CASSLGTGANYGYTF
d_gene: NA; v_gene: TRBV27; CDR3aa: CASSSPGGNGQPQHF
d_gene: NA; v_gene: TRBV11-2; CDR3aa: CASSQTGGRKNIQYF
d_gene: TRBD1; v_gene: TRBV28; CDR3aa: CASSETGSSQTQYF
d_gene: NA; v_gene: TRBV19; CDR3aa: CASSISGEEQFF
d_gene: TRBD1; v_gene: TRBV4-1; CDR3aa: CASGQGASTNEKLFF
d_gene: NA; v_gene: TRBV25-1; CDR3aa: CASSDTYVDTQYF
d_gene: TRBD1; v_gene: TRBV12-5; CDR3aa: CASGLGYGTGDYNEQFF
d_gene: NA; v_gene: TRBV5-1; CDR3aa: CASSLVGPRDEQYF
d_gene: NA; v_gene: TRBV6-6; CDR3aa: CASSYFGVNTGELFF
d_gene: NA; v_gene: TRBV5-5; CDR3aa: CASSLGQNTDTQYF
d_gene: TRBD2; v_gene: TRBV7-9; CDR3aa: CASSMTSGSPNEQFF
d_gene: TRBD2; v_gene: TRBV29-1; CDR3aa: CSVEVPLAGGYNEQFF
d_gene: NA; v_gene: TRBV7-9; CDR3aa: CASSLARGLNTEAFF
d_gene: TRBD2; v_gene: TRBV7-8; CDR3aa: CASSLVGASGTGYNEQFF
d_gene: NA; v_gene: TRBV5-6; CDR3aa: CASSQSGELFF
d_gene: TRBD2; v_gene: TRBV9; CDR3aa: CASSVASGGYEQYF
d_gene: TRBD2; v_gene: TRBV18; CDR3aa: CASSPGGLASNEQFF
d_gene: NA; v_gene: TRBV28; CDR3aa: CATDTSSGANVLTF
d_gene: TRBD2; v_gene: TRBV18; CDR3aa: CASSPRLAGGPYTQYF
d_gene: TRBD1; v_gene: TRBV6-5; CDR3aa: CASNGQGANEQYF
d_gene: NA; v_gene: TRBV15; CDR3aa: CATSRAGSGTDTQYF
d_gene: NA; v_gene: TRBV7-9; CDR3aa: CASSLARRQGTQNTEAFF
d_gene: TRBD2; v_gene: TRBV5-1; CDR3aa: CASSLVRGLAGVRKTQYF
d_gene: NA; v_gene: TRBV5-1; CDR3aa: CASSRGKDTEAFF
d_gene: NA; v_gene: TRBV20-1; CDR3aa: CSAEAVTEAFF
d_gene: NA; v_gene: TRBV2; CDR3aa: CASSSRGSSYEQYF
d_gene: NA; v_gene: TRBV7-2; CDR3aa: CASSLSWSETQYF
d_gene: TRBD2; v_gene: TRBV5-1; CDR3aa: CASSSGLAGVAETQYF
d_gene: TRBD1; v_gene: TRBV28; CDR3aa: CASSPGGGEKLFF
d_gene: NA; v_gene: TRBV7-2; CDR3aa: CASSLLQEYEQYF
d_gene: NA; v_gene: TRBV7-2; CDR3aa: CASSLNRVRTDTQYF
d_gene: NA; v_gene: TRBV28; CDR3aa: CASSSQLRGTQYF
d_gene: NA; v_gene: TRBV4-3; CDR3aa: CASSQEYSNQPQHF
d_gene: TRBD1; v_gene: TRBV5-4; CDR3aa: CASSSTGVETQYF
d_gene: NA; v_gene: TRBV7-2; CDR3aa: CASSLAGREYTEAFF
d_gene: TRBD2; v_gene: TRBV6-6; CDR3aa: CASNQLAEETQYF
d_gene: NA; v_gene: TRBV28; CDR3aa: CASSPNYNEQFF
d_gene: NA; v_gene: TRBV7-2; CDR3aa: CASSPYGTGPDTQYF
d_gene: TRBD2; v_gene: TRBV19; CDR3aa: CASSIDSRGRAYNEQFF
d_gene: TRBD1; v_gene: TRBV29-1; CDR3aa: CSGRDSSYEQYF
d_gene: NA; v_gene: TRBV14; CDR3aa: CASSHPQGTGRYEQYF
d_gene: NA; v_gene: TRBV14; CDR3aa: CASRPAGQGDTGELFF
d_gene: TRBD2; v_gene: TRBV18; CDR3aa: CASSPRTSDYNEQFF
d_gene: TRBD2; v_gene: TRBV2; CDR3aa: CASSEEAGAGIEQFF
d_gene: NA; v_gene: TRBV20-1; CDR3aa: CSASEQFF
d_gene: NA; v_gene: TRBV7-2; CDR3aa: CASSLEPGLAYEQYF
d_gene: TRBD1; v_gene: TRBV7-6; CDR3aa: CASSTRDRGLGEAFF
d_gene: TRBD2; v_gene: TRBV7-9; CDR3aa: CASSLNSGRATDTQYF
d_gene: TRBD1; v_gene: TRBV19; CDR3aa: CASSRQGASDTQYF
d_gene: TRBD1; v_gene: TRBV7-9; CDR3aa: CASSHPRTGGRGYTF
d_gene: TRBD1; v_gene: TRBV4-1; CDR3aa: CASSPGLRGPYGYTF
d_gene: NA; v_gene: TRBV27; CDR3aa: CASSLGYGSREAFF
d_gene: NA; v_gene: TRBV28; CDR3aa: CASSPGRVRGYTF
d_gene: NA; v_gene: TRBV9; CDR3aa: CASSPSRGLTYNEQFF
d_gene: NA; v_gene: TRBV7-2; CDR3aa: CASSLNRDTEAFF
d_gene: NA; v_gene: TRBV21-1; CDR3aa: CASTGLRSYEQYF